This entry lists 32 T cell receptor beta chains sequenced from one sample in a study of T-cell reconstitution after alpha-beta-depleted transplantation in children. It was with unique molecular identifiers that the TCRbeta library was prepared. TCRdb used MiXCR to reprocess the PCR reads, holding one entry per CDR3 protein. This table holds 440,000 or so distinct CDR3 sequences, about 40% found once. This specimen consisted of PBMCs, obtained before TCRalphabeta/CD19-depleted stem cell transplant. Every receptor here comes from a girl aged 2 to 9 with aplastic anemia, due to receive a stem cell transplant.

The gene calls are TRBV11-2 and TRBJ2-2; D unresolved. The CDR3 is 14 residues long. Per the germline V gene, CDR1 is SGHAT and CDR2 is FQNNGV. Between the trimmed V and J ends, which lost 2 bases and 5 bases, there was a span of 9 bases. In nucleotides, the CDR3 is TGTGCCAGCAGCTTAAGGGCTAGGACCGGGGAGCTGTTTTTT. Translated: CASSLRARTGELFF. Using reference TRBV11-2 and TRBJ2-2 for the parts outside the CDR3, the full variable domain is EAGVAQSPRYKIIEKRQSVAFWCNPISGHATLYWYQQILGQGPKLLIQFQNNGVVDDSQLPKDRFSAERLKGVDSTLKIQPAKLEDSAVYLCASSLRARTGELFFGEGSRLTVL.

This chain uses TRBV4-2 with TRBJ2-5; the match to TRBD2 covers 11 bases. The germline V gene has CDR1 LGHNA and CDR2 YNFKEQ. The CDR3 is 17 amino acids. V lost 1 base to trimming and J lost 1 base; unmatched junction nucleotides: 5. The CDR3: CASSQGELAGAQETQYF. The CDR3, as DNA: TGTGCCAGCAGCCAAGGAGAACTAGCGGGGGCCCAAGAGACCCAGTACTTC.

The chain links TRBV7-8 to TRBJ2-7; 9 bases map to TRBD1. This CDR3 contains 16 residues. With V trimmed by 2 bases and J by 5 bases, 10 bases remained unmatched. Looked up from germline, CDR1 is SGHVS and CDR2 is FQNEAQ. DNA for the CDR3: TGTGCCAGCAGCTTATCGGACGGGACAGGGACTGACGAGCAGTACTTC. It encodes CASSLSDGTGTDEQYF.

This clonotype was detected only a few times. The V gene is TRBV5-1, the J gene TRBJ2-7, with TRBD2 as a possible D gene (5 bases). The V end lost 0 bases, the J end lost 6 bases, and 13 bases lay between the germline ends. The CDR3 spans 14 residues. Germline V gene sequence: CDR1 SGHRS, CDR2 YFSETQ. CDR3 sequence reads: CASSLGALSGEQYF. As DNA, the CDR3 is TGCGCCAGCAGCTTGGGGGCCCTGAGCGGCGAGCAGTACTTC.

The chain uses TRBV6-5 and TRBJ2-3; D is possibly TRBD2 (6 bases). This CDR3 has 17 amino acids. The ends were cut back, 0 bases at V and 5 bases at J, with 18 bases in the middle. Germline loops: CDR1 MNHEY, CDR2 SVGAGI. The CDR3 DNA reads as TGTGCCAGCAGTTACTCGGACGGGAGTTTTATGGGAGATACGCAGTATTTT. Its translation: CASSYSDGSFMGDTQYF.

The chain employs TRBV7-9 and TRBJ2-7; TRBD2 matches at 8 bases. Trimming cost V 3 bases and J 2 bases; bases outside gene matches: 9. CDR3 length: 16 residues. From germline, CDR1 is SEHNR and CDR2 FQNEAQ (reference sequence). Written as DNA, the CDR3 is TGTGCCAGCAGCTTTTATTCGGGACTAGAGGCCTACGAGCAGTACTTC. Residues: CASSFYSGLEAYEQYF.

The chain couples TRBV3-1 to TRBJ2-3, with 16 bases identical to TRBD2. CDR3 size: 18 residues. J gave up 4 bases and V 4 bases, and 8 bases lay outside the gene matches. Germline V gene data show CDR1 as LGHDT and CDR2 as YNNKEL (reference sequence). CDR3 nucleotide sequence: TGTGCCAGCAGCCGCCCAGCGGGACTAGCGGGGGGGGCAGATACGCAGTATTTT. As protein: CASSRPAGLAGGADTQYF.

For the CDR3, the DNA is TGTGCCAGCAGCTTTCCGGGTTACACTGAAGCTTTCTTT. It translates to CASSFPGYTEAFF. The chain joins TRBV5-5 to TRBJ1-1; D gene uncertain. The CDR3 has 13 residues. The germline V gene has CDR1 SGHKS and CDR2 YYEKEE (reference sequence). With 2 bases removed from V and 3 bases from J, the gap between germline ends came to 8 bases.

This clonotype was observed many times. This chain uses TRBV5-1 with TRBJ2-3; tentatively, D is TRBD2 (6 bases). The CDR3 totals 15 residues. Germline values: CDR1 SGHRS, CDR2 YFSETQ. With 6 bases removed from V and 0 bases from J, the gap between germline ends came to 14 bases. CDR3 in amino acids: CASNRDWGSTDTQYF. The CDR3 DNA is TGCGCCAGCAATCGGGACTGGGGAAGCACAGATACGCAGTATTTT.

The rearrangement uses TRBV10-3 and TRBJ2-5, with D possibly called TRBD1 or TRBD2 (6 bases each). Germline V CDR1 and CDR2: ENHRY, SYGVKD. The CDR3 extends over 16 amino acids. The V end lost 0 bases, the J end lost 5 bases, and 16 bases lay between the germline ends. CDR3: CAISESMPGGRETQYF. The CDR3, as DNA: TGTGCCATCAGTGAGTCAATGCCCGGGGGCCGGGAGACCCAGTACTTC.

This clonotype has ten or more counts. The V call is TRBV28, the J call TRBJ2-5; D uncertain. The CDR3 sequence is 14 residues long. Trimming took off 6 bases at V and 1 base at J, with 12 bases between the two ends. Germline V gives CDR1 MDHEN, CDR2 SYDVKM. As DNA, the CDR3 is TGTGCCAGCAGCCGAGTAACACCCCAAGAGACCCAGTACTTC. This encodes CASSRVTPQETQYF.

V gene TRBV20-1 combines with J gene TRBJ2-7, with D possibly being TRBD1 or TRBD2 (6 bases each). Trimming shortened V by 0 bases and J by 4 bases, and 25 bases separated the two germline ends. This CDR3 is built from 18 residues. Germline CDR1 DFQATT, CDR2 SNEGSKA (reference sequence). CDR3 bases: TGCAGTGCTAGAGATATCAAGGAAGGGGGGCCGGGGCATTACGAGCAGTACTTC. It is translated as CSARDIKEGGPGHYEQYF.

This clonotype was seen ten or more times. The chain has TRBV6-2 or TRBV6-3 and TRBJ1-5; D perhaps matches TRBD1 (6 bases). The CDR3 spans 15 residues. Germline CDR1 and CDR2: MNHEY and SVGEGT. Trimming cost V 2 bases and J 6 bases, with 14 bases left between them. The CDR3 DNA reads TGTGCCAGCAGTTACCCCGGACAGCGAAGTCAGCCCCAGCATTTT. Residues: CASSYPGQRSQPQHF.

The rearrangement joins TRBV14 to TRBJ1-2, with 7 bases fitting TRBD1. The CDR3 is made up of 13 amino acids. Germline V lookup: CDR1 SGHDN, CDR2 FVKESK. Germline trimming cut 4 bases from V and 6 bases from J; bases unmatched to any gene: 5. Here the CDR3 DNA reads TGTGCCAGCAGCCCAGGGGGAGACGATGGCTACACCTTC. Translation: CASSPGGDDGYTF.

The chain joins TRBV4-2 to TRBJ2-1, with D perhaps TRBD2 (5 bases). The germline V and J ends were trimmed by 1 base and 10 bases, with 11 bases remaining between them. This CDR3 has 13 amino acids. The V gene's germline CDR1 is LGHNA and CDR2 YNFKEQ. This CDR3 is CASSQGVRAEQFF. CDR3 sequence (DNA): TGTGCCAGCAGCCAAGGGGTGAGGGCGGAGCAGTTCTTC.

The chain has TRBV12-3 or TRBV12-4 and TRBJ1-4; 10 bases map to TRBD1. The CDR3 consists of 15 residues. The V and J ends lost 5 bases and 8 bases, in that order; junction bases with no gene match: 8. This CDR3 reads CASSVSGQGNEKLFF. The CDR3 DNA reads as TGTGCCAGCAGTGTATCGGGACAGGGGAACGAAAAACTGTTTTTT.

This chain uses TRBV12-3 or TRBV12-4 with TRBJ2-3, with D unclear. This CDR3 contains 15 residues. Trimming removed 1 base from V and 5 bases from J, with 13 bases in between. The CDR3 nucleotides read TGTGCCAGCAGTTTAGTCTGGGGAACCCGAGATACGCAGTATTTT. This encodes CASSLVWGTRDTQYF.

This clonotype was observed at least ten times. The chain combines TRBV7-9 with TRBJ1-1; D is possibly TRBD1 (5 bases). The V gene lost 5 bases and the J gene lost 2 bases, with 12 bases spanning the gap. This CDR3 region has 14 residues. CDR1 and CDR2 from the germline V gene are SEHNR and FQNEAQ (reference sequence). The CDR3 is CASSPSTVNTEAFF. The CDR3 DNA sequence: TGTGCCAGCAGCCCTTCGACAGTTAACACTGAAGCTTTCTTT.

The chain uses TRBV29-1 and TRBJ2-2; 8 bases align to TRBD1. Unmatched junction bases numbered 4, after V lost 6 bases and J lost 1 base. The germline V gene has CDR1 SQVTM and CDR2 ANQGSEA. The CDR3 covers 14 residues. The DNA of the CDR3 is TGCAGCGTCATGGGACAGGAGAACACCGGGGAGCTGTTTTTT. Protein product: CSVMGQENTGELFF.

This chain uses TRBV30 with TRBJ2-3, with D possibly TRBD2 on 5 matching bases. Deletions cut 0 bases from V and 0 bases from J, with 7 bases between. Germline V lookup: CDR1 GTSNPN, CDR2 SVGIG (reference sequence). This CDR3 comprises 14 residues. Here the CDR3 DNA reads TGTGCCTGGAGTGTTGGACTGAGCACAGATACGCAGTATTTT. Residues: CAWSVGLSTDTQYF.

The chain joins TRBV21-1 to TRBJ1-5. TRBV21-1 is shown as a pseudogene. The CDR3 spans 16 residues. The CDR3 region is CASISTASGSNQPQHF. CDR3 DNA: TGTGCCAGCATCTCGACCGCGTCCGGTAGCAATCAGCCCCAGCATTTT.

The chain uses TRBV7-3 and TRBJ2-1, with 8 bases aligning to TRBD2. Germline V gives CDR1 SGHTA, CDR2 FQGTGA. Losses at the gene ends were 5 bases for V and 2 bases for J; bases not matched to a gene: 5. The CDR3 totals 15 residues. CDR3 amino acids: CASSQIAGTYNEQFF. The CDR3 nucleotides read TGTGCCAGCAGCCAAATAGCGGGGACCTACAATGAGCAGTTCTTC.

This chain joins TRBV10-3 and TRBJ2-3, with 7 nucleotides matching TRBD1. With 8 bases clipped from V and 6 bases from J, the junction kept 8 bases outside the gene matches. The CDR3 is 13 residues long. From germline, CDR1 is ENHRY and CDR2 SYGVKD. The CDR3 nucleotides are TGTGCCATCCAGACAGGGCCGAGGGATACGCAGTATTTT. Encoded protein: CAIQTGPRDTQYF.

The rearrangement links TRBV20-1 to TRBJ2-7; a weak D match, TRBD1 (6 bases). CDR3 length: 14 amino acids. Trimming removed 3 bases at V and 2 bases at J, with 14 bases between. From germline, CDR1 is DFQATT and CDR2 SNEGSKA (reference sequence). CDR3 DNA sequence: TGCAGTGCTAGTCAGGACAGTGATACCTACGAGCAGTACTTC. It is translated as CSASQDSDTYEQYF.

The chain links TRBV28 to TRBJ2-3; the match to TRBD2 covers 12 bases. CDR3 length: 16 residues. V shed 5 bases and J 3 bases; nucleotides not matched to a gene: 6. CDR1 and CDR2 from the germline V gene are MDHEN and SYDVKM. The CDR3: CASSAWGTSGTDTQYF. The DNA for the CDR3 is TGTGCCAGCAGTGCCTGGGGGACTAGCGGGACAGATACGCAGTATTTT.

V usage is TRBV27 and J usage is TRBJ2-1; D possibly matches TRBD1 or TRBD2 (5 bases each). V lost 8 bases, J lost 5 bases, and 16 bases lay in between. Germline CDR1 reads MNHEY; CDR2 reads SMNVEV (reference sequence). CDR3 length: 14 amino acids. The CDR3 sequence is CASEGRHTDNEQFF. DNA for the CDR3: TGTGCCAGCGAGGGGCGACATACGGACAATGAGCAGTTCTTC.

The table lists this clonotype with a few counts. The chain couples TRBV20-1 to TRBJ2-7; D not resolved. Trimming took off 1 base at V and 3 bases at J, with 25 bases between the two ends. This CDR3 region has 18 residues. Germline-derived CDR1 and CDR2 are DFQATT and SNEGSKA (reference sequence). CDR3 sequence reads: CSARALQVRGSVFYEQYF. The CDR3 bases are TGCAGTGCTAGAGCCCTACAAGTGAGAGGCAGCGTATTCTACGAGCAGTACTTC.

This chain links TRBV9 with TRBJ2-2, with a possible D match to TRBD1 (6 bases). V lost 0 bases to trimming and J lost 6 bases, with 15 bases between them. CDR1 is SGDLS and CDR2 is YYNGEE in the germline V gene. This CDR3 spans 16 amino acids. The CDR3 loop is CASSVEGDQGSGELFF. The CDR3 DNA reads as TGTGCCAGCAGCGTAGAAGGTGACCAGGGGTCCGGGGAGCTGTTTTTT.

This clonotype appeared a few times. The chain is built from TRBV10-3 and TRBJ2-3; 8 nucleotides agree with TRBD2. The V and J ends lost 5 bases and 4 bases, in that order; junction bases with no gene match: 8. This CDR3 has 15 residues. CDR1 ENHRY and CDR2 SYGVKD come from the germline V gene. In nucleotides, the CDR3 is TGTGCCATCAGTCAGTACTTAGCGGGATCAGATACGCAGTATTTT. Its translation is CAISQYLAGSDTQYF.

The chain employs TRBV3-1 and TRBJ2-3; D gene ambiguous. Looked up from germline, CDR1 is LGHDT and CDR2 is YNNKEL (reference sequence). Trimming left V 1 base short and J 5 bases short, with 10 bases between. CDR3 length: 14 residues. The CDR3, as DNA: TGTGCCAGCAGCCAAGTAAGGGCCGGAGATACGCAGTATTTT. Translation: CASSQVRAGDTQYF.

Many counts were recorded for this clonotype. The V and J genes are TRBV6-2 or TRBV6-3 and TRBJ2-3, with 12 nucleotides matching TRBD2. There are 16 residues in the CDR3. With V trimmed by 0 bases and J by 5 bases, 3 bases remained unmatched. Germline CDR1 reads MNHEY; CDR2 reads SVGEGT. CDR3 residues: CASSYSLAGGVDTQYF. As DNA, the CDR3 is TGTGCCAGCAGTTACTCCCTAGCGGGAGGGGTAGATACGCAGTATTTT.

The gene calls are TRBV9 and TRBJ2-3; unclear D gene. Germline V gene lookup returns CDR1 SGDLS and CDR2 YYNGEE. V was cut by 0 bases and J by 2 bases, with 13 bases left in between. The CDR3 sequence is 16 residues long. CDR3 bases: TGTGCCAGCAGCGTAGGGATCGGATCTTTCACAGATACGCAGTATTTT. It specifies CASSVGIGSFTDTQYF. Full variable domain (outside the CDR3, taken from reference TRBV9 and TRBJ2-3): DSGVTQTPKHLITATGQRVTLRCSPRSGDLSVYWYQQSLDQGLQFLIQYYNGEERAKGNILERFSAQQFPDLHSELNLSSLELGDSALYFCASSVGIGSFTDTQYFGPGTRLTVL.